A selection of T cell receptor beta chains follows, all from one sample in a study of blood T cell repertoires in COVID-19. The table came from immunoSEQ multiplex PCR; TCRdb's copy has only in-frame clones and leaves some out. The sample has 200,000 to 300,000 clones, about 87% seen once. Sequences were obtained from peripheral blood. These receptors came from a man between 60 and 75 years old who had recovered from COVID-19. CDR3s include the opening cysteine and the closing phenylalanine or tryptophan. Each record gives: clone size, J gene, V gene, D gene, CDR3 protein, CDR3 DNA. D genes are given only for firm matches. Size is omitted from some rows. Given values are once, few, many or a class for expanded clones.

>NA|TRBJ1-5|TRBV11-2|NA
CASSQGVYQPQHF
TGTGCCAGCAGCCAGGGTGTGTATCAGCCCCAGCATTTT
>NA|TRBJ2-1|TRBV7-3|TRBD1
CASSLKPPGQGATYNEQFF
TGTGCCAGCAGCTTAAAACCCCCGGGACAGGGGGCTACCTACAATGAGCAGTTCTTC
>NA|TRBJ2-7|TRBV11-3|TRBD1
CASSLRQGSYEQYF
TGTGCCAGCAGCTTAAGACAGGGGTCGTACGAGCAGTACTTC
>NA|TRBJ2-3|TRBV16|TRBD1
CASSQGLDRPTSRTDTQYF
TGTGCCAGCAGCCAAGGTTTGGACAGGCCGACTTCTAGAACCGATACGCAGTATTTT
>NA|TRBJ1-1|TRBV5-5|TRBD1
CASRWARGEAFF
TGTGCCAGCAGGTGGGCCAGGGGGGAAGCTTTCTTT
>NA|TRBJ2-6|TRBV6-5|NA
CASSYDSSGANVLTF
TGTGCCAGCAGTTATGACAGCTCTGGGGCCAACGTCCTGACTTTC
>NA|TRBJ2-7|TRBV27|TRBD1
CASSPGTGVPPYEQYF
TGTGCCAGCAGTCCCGGGACAGGGGTCCCACCTTACGAGCAGTACTTC
>NA|TRBJ2-7|TRBV13|TRBD2
CASSLSGTRGYEQYF
TGTGCCAGCAGCTTATCTGGGACTAGGGGCTACGAGCAGTACTTC
>once|TRBJ2-2|TRBV10-3|TRBD1
CAISESPPTGVMPGELFF
TGTGCCATCAGTGAGTCTCCTCCGACAGGGGTAATGCCGGGGGAGCTGTTTTTT
>NA|TRBJ2-3|TRBV2|NA
CAGLAEDTDTQYF
TGTGCGGGACTGGCGGAGGACACAGATACGCAGTATTTT
>NA|TRBJ2-2|TRBV11-2|NA
CASSLFSLMNTGELFF
TGTGCCAGCAGCTTATTTTCCCTTATGAACACCGGGGAGCTGTTTTTT
>NA|TRBJ2-4|TRBV5-6|NA
CASSFGQRWDIQYF
TGTGCCAGCAGCTTTGGACAGAGGTGGGACATTCAGTACTTC
>NA|TRBJ1-4|TRBV27|NA
CASSLIPTPGHSNEKLFF
TGTGCCAGCAGCCTTATTCCGACTCCGGGACACTCTAATGAAAAACTGTTTTTT
>NA|TRBJ2-7|TRBV5-1|TRBD2
CASSLASGGMSEQYF
TGCGCCAGCAGCTTGGCTAGCGGGGGGATGTCCGAGCAGTACTTC
>NA|TRBJ1-6|TRBV18|TRBD1
CASSPRTGKGYNSPLHF
TGTGCCAGCTCACCCAGGACAGGGAAAGGCTATAATTCACCCCTCCACTTT
>NA|TRBJ2-1|TRBV5-6|NA
CASRSWTGRGNEQFF
TGTGCCAGCAGATCATGGACAGGGAGGGGCAATGAGCAGTTCTTC
>NA|TRBJ2-7|TRBV9|TRBD1
CASSPRTGGGYEQYF
TGTGCCAGCAGCCCCAGGACAGGGGGAGGCTACGAGCAGTACTTC